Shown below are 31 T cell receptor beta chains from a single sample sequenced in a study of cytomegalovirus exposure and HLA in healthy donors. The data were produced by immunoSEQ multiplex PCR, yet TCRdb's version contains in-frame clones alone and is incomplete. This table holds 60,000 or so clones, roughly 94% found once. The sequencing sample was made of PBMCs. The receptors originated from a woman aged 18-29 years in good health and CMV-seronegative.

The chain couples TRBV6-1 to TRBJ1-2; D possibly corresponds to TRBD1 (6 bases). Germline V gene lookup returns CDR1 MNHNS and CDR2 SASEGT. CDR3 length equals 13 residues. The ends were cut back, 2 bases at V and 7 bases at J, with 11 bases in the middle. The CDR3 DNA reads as TGTGCCAGCAGTGAAACCCACAGGGTTGGCTACACCTTC. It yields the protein CASSETHRVGYTF.

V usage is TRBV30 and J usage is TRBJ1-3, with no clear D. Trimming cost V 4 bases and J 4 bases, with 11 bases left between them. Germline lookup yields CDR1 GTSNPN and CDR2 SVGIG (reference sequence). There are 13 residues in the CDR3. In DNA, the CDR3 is TGTGCCTGGACGGCTGGGGAGGGAAACACCATATATTTT. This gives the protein CAWTAGEGNTIYF.

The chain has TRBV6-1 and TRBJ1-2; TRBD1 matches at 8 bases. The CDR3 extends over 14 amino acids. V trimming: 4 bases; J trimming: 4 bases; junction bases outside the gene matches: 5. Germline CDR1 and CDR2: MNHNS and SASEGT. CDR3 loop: CASSVPGQAYGYTF. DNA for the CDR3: TGTGCCAGCAGTGTCCCGGGACAGGCCTATGGCTACACCTTC.

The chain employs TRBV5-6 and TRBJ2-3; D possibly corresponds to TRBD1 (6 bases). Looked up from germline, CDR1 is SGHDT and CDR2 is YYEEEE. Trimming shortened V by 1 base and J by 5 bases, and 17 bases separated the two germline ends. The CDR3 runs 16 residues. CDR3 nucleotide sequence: TGTGCCAGCAGCTTGCTCGCACAGGGTCCGGTAGATACGCAGTATTTT. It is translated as CASSLLAQGPVDTQYF. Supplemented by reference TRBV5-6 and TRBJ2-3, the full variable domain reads DAGVTQSPTHLIKTRGQQVTLRCSPKSGHDTVSWYQQALGQGPQFIFQYYEEEERQRGNFPDRFSGHQFPNYSSELNVNALLLGDSALYLCASSLLAQGPVDTQYFGPGTRLTVL.

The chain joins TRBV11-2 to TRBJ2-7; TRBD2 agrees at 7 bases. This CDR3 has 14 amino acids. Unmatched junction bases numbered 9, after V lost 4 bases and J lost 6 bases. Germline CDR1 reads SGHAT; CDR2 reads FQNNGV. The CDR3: CASSSGGEASEQYF. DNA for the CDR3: TGTGCCAGCAGCTCGGGGGGTGAAGCTTCCGAGCAGTACTTC.

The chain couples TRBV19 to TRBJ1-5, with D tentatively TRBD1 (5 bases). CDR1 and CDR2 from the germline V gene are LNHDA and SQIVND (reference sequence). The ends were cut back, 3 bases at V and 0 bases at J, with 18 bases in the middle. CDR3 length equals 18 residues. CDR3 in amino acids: CASSIGQGSRDSNQPQHF. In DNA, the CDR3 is TGTGCCAGTAGTATCGGTCAGGGCAGCCGCGATAGCAATCAGCCCCAGCATTTT.

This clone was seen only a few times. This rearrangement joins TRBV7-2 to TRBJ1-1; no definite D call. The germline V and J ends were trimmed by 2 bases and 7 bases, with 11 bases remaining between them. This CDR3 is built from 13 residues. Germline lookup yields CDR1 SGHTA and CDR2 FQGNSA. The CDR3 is CASSLPVSDEAFF. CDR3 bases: TGTGCCAGCAGCTTACCAGTCAGCGATGAAGCTTTCTTT.

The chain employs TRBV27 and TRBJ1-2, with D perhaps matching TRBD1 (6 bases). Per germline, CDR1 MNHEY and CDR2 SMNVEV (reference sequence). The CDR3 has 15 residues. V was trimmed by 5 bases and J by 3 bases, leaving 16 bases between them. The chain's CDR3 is CASSLEWGHYYGYTF. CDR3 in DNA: TGTGCCAGCAGTCTCGAGTGGGGACACTACTATGGCTACACCTTC.

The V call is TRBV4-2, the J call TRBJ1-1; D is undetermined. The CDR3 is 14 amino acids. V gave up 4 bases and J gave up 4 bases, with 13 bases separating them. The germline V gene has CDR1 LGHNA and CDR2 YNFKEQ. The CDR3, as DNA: TGTGCCAGCAGCCGAAAAGAAGGGAGCACTGAAGCTTTCTTT. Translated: CASSRKEGSTEAFF.

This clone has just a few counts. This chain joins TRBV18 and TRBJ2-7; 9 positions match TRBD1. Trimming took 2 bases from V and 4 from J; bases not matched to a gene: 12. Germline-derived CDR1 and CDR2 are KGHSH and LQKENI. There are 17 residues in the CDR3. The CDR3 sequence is CASSPFYPRDREYEQYF. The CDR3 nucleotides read TGTGCCAGCTCACCATTTTATCCCCGGGACAGGGAGTACGAGCAGTACTTC.

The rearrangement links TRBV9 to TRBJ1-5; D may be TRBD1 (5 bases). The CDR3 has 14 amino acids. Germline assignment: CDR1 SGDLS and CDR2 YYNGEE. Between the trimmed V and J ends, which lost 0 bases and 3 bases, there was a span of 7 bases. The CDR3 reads CASSVGGVNQPQHF. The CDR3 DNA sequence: TGTGCCAGCAGCGTAGGGGGCGTCAATCAGCCCCAGCATTTT.

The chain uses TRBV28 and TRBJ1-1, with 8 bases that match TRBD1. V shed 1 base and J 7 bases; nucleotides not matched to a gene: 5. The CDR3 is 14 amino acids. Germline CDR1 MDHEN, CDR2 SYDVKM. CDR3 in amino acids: CASSLSGGRLEAFF. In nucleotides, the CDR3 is TGTGCCAGCAGTTTATCAGGGGGCAGGCTTGAAGCTTTCTTT.

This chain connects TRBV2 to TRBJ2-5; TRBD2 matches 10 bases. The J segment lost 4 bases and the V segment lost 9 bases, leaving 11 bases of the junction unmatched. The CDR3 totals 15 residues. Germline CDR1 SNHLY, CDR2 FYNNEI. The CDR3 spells CASSGTSVWGETQYF. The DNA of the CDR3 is TGTGCCAGTTCCGGGACTAGCGTGTGGGGAGAGACCCAGTACTTC.

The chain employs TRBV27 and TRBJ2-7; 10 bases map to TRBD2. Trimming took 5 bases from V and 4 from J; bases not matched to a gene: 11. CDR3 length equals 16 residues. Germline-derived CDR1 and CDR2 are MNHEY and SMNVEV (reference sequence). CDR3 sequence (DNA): TGTGCCAGCAGTCCAGAGCCTAGCGGGAGTATTTACGAGCAGTACTTC. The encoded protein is CASSPEPSGSIYEQYF.

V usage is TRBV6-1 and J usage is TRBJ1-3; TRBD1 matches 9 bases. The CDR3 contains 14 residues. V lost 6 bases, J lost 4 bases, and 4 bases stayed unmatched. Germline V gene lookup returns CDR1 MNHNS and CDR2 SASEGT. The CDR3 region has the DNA TGTGCCAGCAGGACCACAGGGGGCGGAAACACCATATATTTT. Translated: CASRTTGGGNTIYF.

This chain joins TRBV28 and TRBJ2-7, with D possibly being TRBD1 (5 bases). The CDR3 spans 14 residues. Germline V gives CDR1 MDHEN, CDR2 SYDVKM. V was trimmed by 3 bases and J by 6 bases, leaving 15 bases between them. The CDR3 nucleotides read TGTGCCAGCAGTTTGAAAGGGGCGCGCCGCGAGCAGTACTTC. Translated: CASSLKGARREQYF.

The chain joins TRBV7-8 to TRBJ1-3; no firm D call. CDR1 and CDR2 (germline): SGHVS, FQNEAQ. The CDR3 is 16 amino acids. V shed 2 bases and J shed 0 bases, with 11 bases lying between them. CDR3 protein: CASSLWSGLSGNTIYF. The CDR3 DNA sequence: TGTGCCAGCAGCTTATGGTCAGGCCTCTCTGGAAACACCATATATTTT.

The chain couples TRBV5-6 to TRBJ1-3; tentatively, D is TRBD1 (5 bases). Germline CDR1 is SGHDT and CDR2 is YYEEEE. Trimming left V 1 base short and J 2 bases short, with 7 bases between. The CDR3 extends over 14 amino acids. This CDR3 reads CASSLQGPGNTIYF. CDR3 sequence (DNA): TGTGCCAGCAGCTTGCAGGGTCCTGGAAACACCATATATTTT.

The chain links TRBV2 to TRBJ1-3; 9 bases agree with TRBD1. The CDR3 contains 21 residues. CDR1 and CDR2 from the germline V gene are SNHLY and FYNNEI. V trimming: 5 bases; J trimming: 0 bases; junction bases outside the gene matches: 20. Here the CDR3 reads CASSQELDPGQGTLSGNTIYF. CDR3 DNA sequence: TGTGCCAGCAGTCAAGAGCTCGATCCGGGACAGGGCACTCTCTCTGGAAACACCATATATTTT.

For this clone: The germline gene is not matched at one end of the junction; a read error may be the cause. CDR3 nucleotides: TGTGCCAGTAAGCAGAAGAGAACAGGGGGCACTGTGATGAACTTC. Protein: CASKQKRTGGTVMNF. This chain connects TRBV6-6 to TRBJ2-7; 9 bases align to TRBD1. This CDR3 has 15 amino acids. Germline V gene sequence: CDR1 MNHNY, CDR2 SVGAGI (reference sequence).

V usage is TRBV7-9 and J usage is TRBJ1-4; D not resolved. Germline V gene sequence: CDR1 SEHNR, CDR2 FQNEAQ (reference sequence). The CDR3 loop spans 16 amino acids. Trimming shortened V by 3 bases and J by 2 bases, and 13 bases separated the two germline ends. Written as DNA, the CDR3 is TGTGCCAGCAGCTTTGGGGAGCTCAGGACTAATGAAAAACTGTTTTTT. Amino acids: CASSFGELRTNEKLFF.

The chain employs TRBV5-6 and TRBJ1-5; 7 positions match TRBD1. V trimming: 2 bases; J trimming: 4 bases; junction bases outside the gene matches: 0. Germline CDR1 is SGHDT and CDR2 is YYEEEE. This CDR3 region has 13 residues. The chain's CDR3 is CASSLQGNQPQHF. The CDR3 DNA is TGTGCCAGCAGCTTACAGGGGAATCAGCCCCAGCATTTT.

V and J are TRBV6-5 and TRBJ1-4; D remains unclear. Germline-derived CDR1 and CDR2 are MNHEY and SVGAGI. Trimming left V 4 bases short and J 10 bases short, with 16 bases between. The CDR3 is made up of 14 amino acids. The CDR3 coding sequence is TGTGCCAGCAGTTCCGAGGAAGCCGGAAGAAAACTGTTTTTT. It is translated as CASSSEEAGRKLFF.

The CDR3 coding sequence is TGTGCCAGCAGTTGGGCCGGATTAAATCAGCCCCAGCATTTT. It specifies CASSWAGLNQPQHF. The gene calls are TRBV28 and TRBJ1-5; D unclear. The CDR3 contains 14 residues. Germline CDR1 reads MDHEN; CDR2 reads SYDVKM. With 4 bases removed from V and 4 bases from J, the gap between germline ends came to 11 bases.

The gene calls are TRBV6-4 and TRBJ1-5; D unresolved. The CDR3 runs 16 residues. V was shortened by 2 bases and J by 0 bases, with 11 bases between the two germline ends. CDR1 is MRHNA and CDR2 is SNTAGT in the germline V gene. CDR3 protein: CASSDVVIDSNQPQHF. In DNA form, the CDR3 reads TGTGCCAGCAGTGACGTCGTTATAGATAGCAATCAGCCCCAGCATTTT.

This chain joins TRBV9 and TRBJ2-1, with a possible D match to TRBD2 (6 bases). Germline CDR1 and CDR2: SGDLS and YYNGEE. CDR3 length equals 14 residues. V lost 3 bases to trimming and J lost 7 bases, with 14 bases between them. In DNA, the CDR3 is TGTGCCAGCAGCGCCTCGACTAGTAGGAATGAGCAGTTCTTC. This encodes CASSASTSRNEQFF.

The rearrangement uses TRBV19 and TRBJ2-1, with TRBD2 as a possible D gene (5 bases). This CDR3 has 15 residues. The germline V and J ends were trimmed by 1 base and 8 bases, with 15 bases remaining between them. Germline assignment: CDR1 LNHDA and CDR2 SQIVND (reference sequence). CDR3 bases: TGTGCCAGTAGTATAGGGGCGAGGCTAGCCGATGAGCAGTTCTTC. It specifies CASSIGARLADEQFF.

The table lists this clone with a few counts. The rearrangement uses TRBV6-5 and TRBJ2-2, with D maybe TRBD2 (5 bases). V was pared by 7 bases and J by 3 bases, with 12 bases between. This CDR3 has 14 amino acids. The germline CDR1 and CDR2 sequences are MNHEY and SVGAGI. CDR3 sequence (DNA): TGTGCCAGCACGCTACGGCGGGACACCGGGGAGCTGTTTTTT. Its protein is CASTLRRDTGELFF.

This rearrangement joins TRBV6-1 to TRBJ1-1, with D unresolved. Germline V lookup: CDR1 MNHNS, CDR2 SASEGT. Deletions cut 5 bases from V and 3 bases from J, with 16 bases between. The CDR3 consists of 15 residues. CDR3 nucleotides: TGTGCCAGCAGTAAAAGGAGGGTCCCCGACACTGAAGCTTTCTTT. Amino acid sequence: CASSKRRVPDTEAFF.

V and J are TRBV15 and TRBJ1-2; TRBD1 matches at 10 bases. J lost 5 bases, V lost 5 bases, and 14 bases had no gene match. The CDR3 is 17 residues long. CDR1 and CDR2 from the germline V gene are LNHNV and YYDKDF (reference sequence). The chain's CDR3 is CATSAGTGDLKVYGYTF. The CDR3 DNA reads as TGTGCCACCAGCGCCGGGACAGGGGATCTCAAAGTATATGGCTACACCTTC.

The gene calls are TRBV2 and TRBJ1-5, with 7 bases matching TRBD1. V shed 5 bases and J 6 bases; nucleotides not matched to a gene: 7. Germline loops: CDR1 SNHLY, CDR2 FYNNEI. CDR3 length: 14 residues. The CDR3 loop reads CASSLDRRGQPQHF. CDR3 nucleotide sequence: TGTGCCAGCAGTCTGGACAGGCGGGGTCAGCCCCAGCATTTT. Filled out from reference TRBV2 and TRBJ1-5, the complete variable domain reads EPEVTQTPSHQVTQMGQEVILRCVPISNHLYFYWYRQILGQKVEFLVSFYNNEISEKSEIFDDQFSVERPDGSNFTLKIRSTKLEDSAMYFCASSLDRRGQPQHFGDGTRLSIL.